The entry that follows covers one T cell receptor (beta chain) sequence. No antigen is known for it. No qualities accompany the bases; no much larger clone lies one base away. Enrolling through a virtual design, the prospective study's participants ranged in age from roughly 18 to 100 years and lived across 20 to 30 United States geographic areas. In the prospective study, participants were assigned to cohorts based on the clinical history participants reported in a screening survey and a study questionnaire. Each participant in the prospective study had whole blood, serum and a nasopharyngeal or oropharyngeal swab collected by mobile phlebotomists. Additional blood draws and questionnaires over an approximately two-month period could optionally be provided by prospective study participants. Before DNA extraction, blood samples from the prospective study were shipped at room temperature or frozen.

The immunoSEQ Assay, a bias-controlled multiplex PCR, was used to amplify TCRbeta CDR3 regions from genomic DNA. Regarding the original processing steps: Within the assay, amplification of reference gene primers was used to estimate how many nucleated cells each sample contained. To quantify the absolute abundance of each unique TCRbeta CDR3 rearrangement, sequence reads were collapsed and filtered. For each sample, productive Simpson clonality was calculated as the square root of Simpson's diversity index over productive rearrangements. TCRdb took this table from immuneACCESS and kept in-frame rearrangements with V and J called. Such tables lack part of the clones; where checked against another copy, unresolved V genes explain under half of the gap, and the rest is unexplained. V and J calls and clone size follow that table, whereas D and trimming were derived from the DNA. Across this sample there are approximately 260,000 clones, with 70% to 90% seen only once. The biggest ten clones account for roughly 3.1% of the sample.

The sample belongs to a study of blood T cell repertoires in COVID-19 (dated by TCRdb to 2018 to 2021). Turning to the overall study: Samples from collaborators originated in the United States, Italy and Spain and spanned both the acute and convalescent phases of COVID-19. The material from the prospective study consisted of cDNA or gDNA derived from T cells, B-cell-depleted T cells, or PBMCs. The dataset comprised deeply sampled blood TCRbeta repertoires from subjects exposed to, actively infected with, or recovered from COVID-19. The repertoires were released in a freely available public database meant as a resource for research on the immune response to SARS-CoV-2. The samples were drawn from the first 160 participants of the ongoing ImmuneRACE study and from some 1,300 subjects provided by 6 global collaborators. The sample metadata nearly always contained a de-identified subject ID, COVID-19 status, age in years and sex. Where HLA class I and class II types were available, the types were taken from metadata supplied by the sample provider, not from assay-based typing.

From the cysteine up to the phenylalanine, the CDR3 has a length of 15 residues. Of all the DNA, just the CDR3 is kept, 45 bases in frame from base 1. V is cut by 0 bases and J by 1 base, and the space between the germline ends is 11 bases. Taken from the germline V gene, the CDR1 and CDR2 loops are SGDLS and YYNGEE. General study outcomes and caveats: The quantity of clinical and demographic metadata differed by source and by participant and was supplied without curation.

Recombination connected TRBV9 to TRBJ2-7, and possibly TRBD2, on 6 matching bases. The receptor was derived from a woman aged 40 to 50 with acute COVID-19. The sequencing input was PBMCs or T cells enriched from blood (not recorded which). At the DNA level, the sequence is TGTGCCAGCAGCGTAGATGGGGGGAGTTCCTACGAGCAGTACTTC. It codes for CASSVDGGSSYEQYF.